These 29 T cell receptor beta chains originate from one sample sequenced in a study of tumor-infiltrating lymphocytes in primary liver carcinoma. Unsorted bulk tissue (roughly 17-34 mg) underwent RNA and DNA co-extraction. Production of TCR beta cDNA used approximately 0.45 ug total RNA together with a constant-region primer. ARM-PCR, slightly modified, supplied the TCR beta libraries through three nested multiplex PCR rounds. The two initial PCR rounds, around 10 cycles each, used TRBV1-TRBV30 forward and C-beta reverse primers. One entry per CDR3 protein results from TCRdb running MiXCR on the multiplex PCR reads. Of roughly 200,000 distinct CDR3 sequences listed, approximately 86% are singletons. Sequenced: tumor tissue from primary liver carcinoma. These receptors all stem from a man aged 40-50 years with primary liver carcinoma and hepatitis B virus infection.

This clonotype has only one observation. The chain carries TRBV29-1 and TRBJ1-1, with a weak D call TRBD1 (5 bases). The CDR3 length is 15 residues. Germline assignment: CDR1 SQVTM and CDR2 ANQGSEA. V lost 6 bases to trimming and J lost 0 bases, with 17 bases between them. The CDR3: CSVSGGWTMNTEAFF. The CDR3 DNA follows: TGCAGCGTATCGGGGGGGTGGACTATGAACACTGAAGCTTTCTTT.

V usage is TRBV12-3 or TRBV12-4 and J usage is TRBJ2-3; 11 bases agree with TRBD2. V shed 10 bases, J shed 0 bases, and the junction held 9 bases outside the gene matches. The CDR3 extends over 16 amino acids. The CDR3 loop is CANCRRTSGSTDTQYF. The CDR3 DNA reads TGTGCCAACTGCCGTCGGACTAGCGGGAGCACAGATACGCAGTATTTT.

Concerning this clonotype itself: This clone may be a read error of a much larger clone one base away. The chain combines TRBV12-3 or TRBV12-4 with TRBJ2-7; D call uncertain. The CDR3 is made up of 12 amino acids. CDR3 DNA: TGTGCCAGCGGTTTGGAATACTACGAGCAGTACTTC. It codes for CASGLEYYEQYF.

Turning to this clonotype: An end of the junction differs from the germline gene, which may be a read error. The chain is built from TRBV29-1 and TRBJ2-3; D assignment may be TRBD1 or TRBD2 (5 bases each). Germline V gene data show CDR1 as SQVTM and CDR2 as ANQGSEA. The CDR3 has 12 amino acids. The CDR3 loop reads CSVDWGRDTQYF. CDR3 DNA sequence: TGCAGCGTTGACTGGGGGAGAGATACGCAGTATTTC.

About this clonotype itself: As the CDR3 is not closed by the conserved phenylalanine or tryptophan, this likely results from a read error. The chain employs TRBV4-3 and TRBJ1-5; TRBD1 matches 7 bases. Unmatched junction bases numbered 9, after V lost 2 bases and J lost 2 bases. The length of the CDR3 is 17 residues. Germline CDR1 LGHNA, CDR2 YSLEER. In DNA, the CDR3 is TGCGCCAGCAGCCAAACTACACAGGGGCCCGGCAATCAGCCCCAGCATCTT. This encodes CASSQTTQGPGNQPQHL.

At least ten counts were recorded for this clonotype. CDR3 in DNA: TGTGCCAGCAGTTCCACATACAATGAGCAGTTCTTC. This translates into CASSSTYNEQFF. The chain is built from TRBV28 and TRBJ2-1; no reliable D call. V was pared by 4 bases and J by 4 bases, with 5 bases between. Germline V lookup: CDR1 MDHEN, CDR2 SYDVKM. The CDR3 loop spans 12 amino acids.

A note on this clonotype: At one end, the junction sequence differs from germline, possibly due to a read error. J is TRBJ2-1 and V is TRBV4-1, with 9 bases matching TRBD2. The CDR3 loop spans 17 amino acids. Germline values: CDR1 MGHRA, CDR2 YSYEKL. As DNA, the CDR3 is TGTGCCAGAAGCCCCAGAGGGGTAGCGGGAGCGCGTAGTGAGCAGTTCTTC. This encodes CARSPRGVAGARSEQFF.

Remarks on this clonotype: One junction end disagrees with the germline gene, perhaps due to a read error. J is TRBJ1-2 and V is TRBV6-2 or TRBV6-3, with D unresolved. CDR3 size: 14 residues. CDR1 and CDR2 from the germline V gene are MNHEY and SVGEGT. The CDR3 protein is CATSYSSGNYGYSF. For the CDR3, the DNA is TGTGCCACTAGTTACTCCTCGGGAAACTATGGCTACAGCTTC.

This clonotype was recorded a few times. The gene calls are TRBV29-1 and TRBJ2-2, with D perhaps TRBD1 (5 bases). CDR3 size: 11 residues. Germline CDR1 and CDR2: SQVTM and ANQGSEA. CDR3 in amino acids: CNVKGSGELFF. DNA for the CDR3: TGCAATGTAAAGGGGTCCGGGGAGCTGTTTTTT.

The rearrangement uses TRBV11-1 and TRBJ2-2, with 7 bases matching TRBD2. J gave up 10 bases and V 1 base, and 9 bases lay outside the gene matches. Germline values: CDR1 SGHAT, CDR2 FQDESV (reference sequence). The CDR3 length is 15 residues. DNA for the CDR3: TGTGCCAGCAGCTTAGGCGGGAGTGGAGCCGTGGAGCTGTTTTTT. Its protein is CASSLGGSGAVELFF.

On this clonotype: One end of the junction does not line up with germline, which may come from a read error. The rearrangement joins TRBV4-3 to TRBJ2-7; D is unresolved. Germline V gives CDR1 LGHNA, CDR2 YSLEER. CDR3 length: 13 residues. The CDR3 reads CAINQDLPYDQYF. CDR3 nucleotides: TGCGCCATCAACCAAGATCTACCCTACGACCAGTACTTC.

This clonotype came up many times. This chain uses TRBV14 with TRBJ2-7, with 12 positions matching TRBD2. CDR3 length: 19 amino acids. The trim removed 4 bases at V and 2 bases at J, leaving 15 bases unmatched. Germline V lookup: CDR1 SGHDN, CDR2 FVKESK. The CDR3 DNA sequence: TGTGCCAGCAGCCCCCGACTAGCGGGAGCCCCTCTGGTCACCTACGAGCAGTACTTC. Encoded protein: CASSPRLAGAPLVTYEQYF. Using reference TRBV14 and TRBJ2-7 for the parts outside the CDR3, the full variable domain is EAGVTQFPSHSVIEKGQTVTLRCDPISGHDNLYWYRRVMGKEIKFLLHFVKESKQDESGMPNNRFLAERTGGTYSTLKVQPAELEDSGVYFCASSPRLAGAPLVTYEQYFGPGTRLTVT.

As to this clonotype: A read error may produce the germline difference seen at one junction end. The chain couples TRBV6-5 to TRBJ2-1; 7 bases line up with TRBD1. The CDR3 has 14 residues. The germline V gene encodes CDR1 MNHEY and CDR2 SVGAGI. The CDR3 nucleotides are TGTGCCAGTGGTCTACAGGGGTCCTACTATGAGCAGTTCTTC. Its translation is CASGLQGSYYEQFF.

Concerning this clonotype: One end of the junction does not line up with germline, which may come from a read error. This chain connects TRBV12-3 or TRBV12-4 to TRBJ1-3; perhaps TRBD1 as D (5 bases). The length of the CDR3 is 15 residues. DNA for the CDR3: TGTGCCTGCAGTTTTGGGGCAGCAAAAGGAGACACCATATATTTT. Amino acids: CACSFGAAKGDTIYF.

Worth noting for this clonotype: At one end the junction does not follow the germline gene, possibly because of a read error. The chain employs TRBV7-9 and TRBJ2-5; D unclear. This CDR3 has 12 amino acids. In germline, CDR1 is SEHNR, CDR2 FQNEAQ (reference sequence). CDR3 region: CTSSITPETQNF. Here the CDR3 DNA reads TGTACCAGCAGCATCACCCCGGAGACCCAGAACTTC.

The genes are TRBV29-1 and TRBJ2-3; 16 nucleotides match TRBD2. The CDR3 spans 16 residues. Germline V gene sequence: CDR1 SQVTM, CDR2 ANQGSEA. The chain's CDR3 is CCVRGLAGGRADMQYF. The CDR3 DNA sequence: TGCTGTGTCCGGGGACTAGCGGGAGGGAGGGCAGATATGCAATATTTT.

The chain uses TRBV11-2 and TRBJ2-2; D is uncertain. CDR1 is SGHAT, CDR2 FQNNGV, per germline. There are 18 residues in the CDR3. CDR3 sequence (DNA): TGTACCAACATCACCACCGCTACATGGACGGTGGGGACCGGGGAGCTGTTTTTT. Amino acids: CTNITTATWTVGTGELFF.

This clonotype came up many times. The rearrangement joins TRBV10-3 to TRBJ2-3; 9 bases line up with TRBD2. V trimming: 4 bases; J trimming: 2 bases; junction bases outside the gene matches: 4. Germline-derived CDR1 and CDR2 are ENHRY and SYGVKD. CDR3 length equals 15 residues. The CDR3 bases are TGTGCCATCAGTGCGGCTAGCGGGACCACAGATACGCAGTATTTT. It is translated as CAISAASGTTDTQYF.

This clonotype was picked up one time. A single base separates this from a much larger clone, so it may be a read error. This rearrangement joins TRBV28 to TRBJ2-7, with a weak D call TRBD2 (5 bases). This CDR3 comprises 16 residues. V gave up 6 bases and J gave up 6 bases, with 24 bases separating them. Per germline, CDR1 MDHEN and CDR2 SYDVKM. DNA of the CDR3: TGTGCCAGCAGCACCCCCTTAGGGAGAAGCAGGTGCGAGCAGTACTTC. Translated: CASSTPLGRSRCEQYF.

The chain is built from TRBV4-3 and TRBJ2-1; 7 bases match TRBD2. The germline CDR1 and CDR2 sequences are LGHNA and YSLEER. The CDR3 has 13 amino acids. Losses at the gene ends were 7 bases for V and 10 bases for J; bases not matched to a gene: 10. This chain's CDR3 is CASNQEAGVEQFF. The CDR3 DNA sequence: TGCGCCAGCAACCAGGAGGCGGGGGTCGAGCAGTTCTTC.

Turning to this clonotype: A read error may produce the germline difference seen at one junction end. The chain recombines TRBV12-3 or TRBV12-4 with TRBJ2-1; no clear D. The CDR3 runs 15 residues. CDR3 nucleotides: TGTGCCAGTCAACCGAACAGACAAGCTTACAATGAGCAGCTCTTC. It translates to CASQPNRQAYNEQLF.

At least ten counts were recorded for this clonotype. The chain carries TRBV4-2 and TRBJ2-2; 8 bases fit TRBD1. Trimming cost V 0 bases and J 6 bases; bases outside gene matches: 3. CDR3 length: 15 residues. CDR1 LGHNA and CDR2 YNFKEQ come from the germline V gene. The CDR3 region is CASSQELQGAGELFF. CDR3 in DNA: TGTGCCAGCAGCCAAGAACTACAGGGGGCCGGGGAGCTGTTTTTT.

A note on this clonotype: One junction end disagrees with the germline gene, perhaps due to a read error. This chain connects TRBV6-2 or TRBV6-3 to TRBJ2-1; the match to TRBD2 covers 9 bases. Germline CDR1 reads MNHEY; CDR2 reads SVGEGT. The CDR3 is 16 residues long. CDR3 DNA sequence: TGTACCAGCAGCCCCTTCGCGCGGGAGGGCCAGAATGAGCAGTTCTTC. Amino acids: CTSSPFAREGQNEQFF.

As concerns this clonotype: One junction end does not reproduce the germline sequence, and a read error may be involved. The chain is built from TRBV4-3 and TRBJ1-2; D uncertain. The germline V gene encodes CDR1 LGHNA and CDR2 YSLEER. The CDR3 spans 17 residues. CDR3: CASSQDLSDNRWDGYTF. CDR3 nucleotide sequence: TGCGCCAGCAGCCAAGATTTGTCGGATAACCGGTGGGATGGTTACACCTTC.

Remarks on this clonotype: Its ends do not fully match the called genes, so a read error is possible. The V call is TRBV11-3, the J call TRBJ2-1, with a possible D match to TRBD1 (5 bases). The CDR3 spans 14 residues. CDR1 SGHNT and CDR2 YENEEA come from the germline V gene. The chain's CDR3 is CASILGVTNNEHFF. As DNA, the CDR3 is TGTGCCAGCATCTTAGGGGTCACCAACAATGAGCATTTCTTC. Supplemented by reference TRBV11-3 and TRBJ2-1, the full variable domain reads EAGVVQSPRYKIIEKKQPVAFWCNPISGHNTLYWYLQNLGQGPELLIRYENEEAVDDSQLPKDRFSAERLKGVDSTLKIQPAELGDSAVYLCASILGVTNNEHFFGPGTRLTVL.

To note about this clonotype: Germline and junction disagree at one end, which may indicate a read error. The gene calls are TRBV29-1 and TRBJ2-1, with D possibly being TRBD1 (5 bases). Looked up from germline, CDR1 is SQVTM and CDR2 is ANQGSEA. This CDR3 spans 15 amino acids. DNA for the CDR3: TGCAGGGTTGATGGGAAGCTGGGGCTTGACAATGAGCAGTTCTTC. This sequence encodes CRVDGKLGLDNEQFF.

Note on this clonotype: Sequence at one end of the junction differs from germline and may be a read error. J is TRBJ2-5 and V is TRBV10-2; no clear D. Germline CDR1 and CDR2: WSHSY and SAAADI. CDR3 length equals 15 residues. The CDR3 protein is CSSTLRPAIEETQYF. CDR3 DNA sequence: TGTTCCAGCACACTCAGGCCTGCGATAGAAGAGACCCAGTACTTC.

Note on this clonotype: The junction does not match germline at one end; this may be a read error. The chain uses TRBV6-1 and TRBJ2-3; D uncertain. This CDR3 is 13 amino acids long. CDR1 is MNHNS, CDR2 SASEGT, per germline. The CDR3: CATTSGYTDTQNF. For the CDR3, the DNA is TGTGCCACCACATCGGGCTACACAGATACGCAGAATTTT.

The chain recombines TRBV4-3 with TRBJ1-4; D may be TRBD1 (6 bases). Trimming left V 0 bases short and J 11 bases short, with 22 bases between. The CDR3 runs to 17 residues. Germline V gene lookup returns CDR1 LGHNA and CDR2 YSLEER. For the CDR3, the DNA is TGCGCCAGCAGCCAAGACCTCGCGGGGGCCGGGTTCTATAAACTGTTTTTT. Amino acid sequence: CASSQDLAGAGFYKLFF.